Listed below are T cell receptor beta chains from one sample, sequenced in a study of radiation and T cells in renal cell carcinoma. Profiling relied on immunoSEQ multiplex PCR, and the TCRdb table lists in-frame clones only, not all of them. The top ten hold roughly 10% of the sample, which has 15,000 to 20,000 clones, around 55% seen once. The sample consisted of tumor tissue, taken from a patient whose treatment included radiotherapy and nephrectomy. The receptor set was obtained from a man over 45 with renal cell carcinoma. Both conserved end residues are part of each CDR3. Each record gives: CDR3 length, V gene, J gene, CDR3 protein.

length: 14
V: TRBV2
J: TRBJ2-3
CDR3: CASSPGGNTDTQYF

length: 12
V: TRBV7-9
J: TRBJ2-1
CDR3: CASSSDGDEQFF

length: 13
V: TRBV19
J: TRBJ1-1
CDR3: CASSKDRGTEAFF

length: 13
V: TRBV29-1
J: TRBJ2-7
CDR3: CSVEFDSNYEQYF

length: 15
V: TRBV6-4
J: TRBJ1-2
CDR3: CASSDASGGEGGYTF

length: 14
V: TRBV2
J: TRBJ1-2
CDR3: CATSKAPGGYGYTF

length: 15
V: TRBV6-5
J: TRBJ1-5
CDR3: CASSYDGNSNQPQHF

length: 15
V: TRBV7-2
J: TRBJ2-7
CDR3: CASSSRQGDLYEQYF

length: 14
V: TRBV30
J: TRBJ1-1
CDR3: CAWRARGRGTEAFF

length: 15
V: TRBV5-1
J: TRBJ2-3
CDR3: CASSLTSGSSDTQYF

length: 14
V: TRBV29-1
J: TRBJ2-5
CDR3: CSVAPTRTQETQYF

length: 10
V: TRBV30
J: TRBJ2-3
CDR3: CAWSRGFQYF

length: 12
V: TRBV28
J: TRBJ1-5
CDR3: CASGTGNQPQHF

length: 14
V: TRBV7-6
J: TRBJ1-2
CDR3: CASSHGTANYGYTF

length: 16
V: TRBV7-9
J: TRBJ2-2
CDR3: CASKPGAGLYTGELFF

length: 17
V: TRBV2
J: TRBJ2-5
CDR3: CASSEAGLAGEQETQYF

length: 15
V: TRBV30
J: TRBJ1-4
CDR3: CAWRGKGTTNEKLFF

length: 14
V: TRBV5-4
J: TRBJ2-1
CDR3: CASTRELVVNEQFF

length: 17
V: TRBV18
J: TRBJ1-2
CDR3: CASSPGGLPGGNYGYTF

length: 16
V: TRBV6-7
J: TRBJ2-3
CDR3: CASSRTSGRVKDTQYF

length: 14
V: TRBV5-1
J: TRBJ2-1
CDR3: CASSYSGQGDEQFF

length: 17
V: TRBV7-9
J: TRBJ1-1
CDR3: CASSLRGGGALGTEAFF

length: 13
V: TRBV5-1
J: TRBJ2-1
CDR3: CASANPDRHEQFF

length: 14
V: TRBV29-1
J: TRBJ1-1
CDR3: CSVDETGPNTEAFF

length: 12
V: TRBV29-1
J: TRBJ1-2
CDR3: CSGVQGDYGYTF

length: 16
V: TRBV5-1
J: TRBJ2-1
CDR3: CASSLDLEAGGNEQFF

length: 16
V: TRBV7-2
J: TRBJ2-5
CDR3: CASSLATRGSGETQYF

length: 14
V: TRBV15
J: TRBJ1-2
CDR3: CATSRETGPGGYTF

length: 13
V: TRBV6-5
J: TRBJ2-7
CDR3: CASSSTGSYEQYF

length: 15
V: TRBV7-2
J: TRBJ2-1
CDR3: CASSLGQGLYNEQFF

length: 16
V: TRBV5-1
J: TRBJ2-2
CDR3: CASSLAPGPTTGELFF

length: 15
V: TRBV7-2
J: TRBJ2-2
CDR3: CASSLLGGRTGELFF

length: 13
V: TRBV19
J: TRBJ1-3
CDR3: CASGDSTGNTIYF

length: 14
V: TRBV6-5
J: TRBJ1-2
CDR3: CASSRRDRGDGYTF

length: 15
V: TRBV5-1
J: TRBJ1-1
CDR3: CASRRQGVGGTEAFF

length: 17
V: TRBV19
J: TRBJ2-3
CDR3: CASSTALSGTVRDTQYF

length: 14
V: TRBV2
J: TRBJ2-7
CDR3: CASIFGTGAREQYF

length: 14
V: TRBV27
J: TRBJ1-2
CDR3: CASSFGTRGYGYTF

length: 14
V: TRBV19
J: TRBJ2-3
CDR3: CASSPMGGTDTQYF

length: 15
V: TRBV5-8
J: TRBJ1-2
CDR3: CASSTGQVRGYGYTF

length: 15
V: TRBV7-6
J: TRBJ2-3
CDR3: CASRAKGGHTDTQYF

length: 14
V: TRBV19
J: TRBJ2-1
CDR3: CASTDYSDDNEQFF

length: 16
V: TRBV28
J: TRBJ1-2
CDR3: CASSLTQGALGEGYTF

length: 16
V: TRBV11-1
J: TRBJ1-2
CDR3: CASSSAGTGENYGYTF

length: 13
V: TRBV5-4
J: TRBJ2-1
CDR3: CASSGGLAGVRFF

length: 15
V: TRBV2
J: TRBJ2-5
CDR3: CASSEIPAGEETQYF

length: 14
V: TRBV7-9
J: TRBJ2-7
CDR3: CASSSSRTFYEQYF

length: 16
V: TRBV27
J: TRBJ2-1
CDR3: CASSPSPGASYNEQFF

length: 15
V: TRBV10-3
J: TRBJ2-1
CDR3: CAISTTGGVENEQFF